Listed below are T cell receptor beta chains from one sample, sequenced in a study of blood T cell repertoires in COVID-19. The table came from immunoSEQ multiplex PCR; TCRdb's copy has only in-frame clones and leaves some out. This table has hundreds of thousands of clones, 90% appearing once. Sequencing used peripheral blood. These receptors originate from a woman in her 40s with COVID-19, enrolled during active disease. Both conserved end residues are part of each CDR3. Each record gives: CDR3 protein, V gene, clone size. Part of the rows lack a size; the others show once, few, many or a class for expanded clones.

CDR3 protein: CAWSPLKTYNEQFF
V gene: TRBV30
clone size: NA

CDR3 protein: CASSVDGQGMYEQYF
V gene: TRBV9
clone size: NA

CDR3 protein: CASSEAFTRNQPQHF
V gene: TRBV6-1
clone size: NA

CDR3 protein: CASGLAGSYEQYF
V gene: TRBV6-5
clone size: NA

CDR3 protein: CASSFRQGGNGYTF
V gene: TRBV7-2
clone size: NA

CDR3 protein: CASSLSPHRTGYSDTQYF
V gene: TRBV27
clone size: once

CDR3 protein: CASSFIGTTEAFF
V gene: TRBV27
clone size: few

CDR3 protein: CASSSRRNSIYF
V gene: TRBV6-6
clone size: NA

CDR3 protein: CASSYQWTTNTEAFF
V gene: TRBV6-2/TRBV6-3
clone size: NA

CDR3 protein: CASSLAPAGGELFF
V gene: TRBV7-2
clone size: NA

CDR3 protein: CSPRGQGQYF
V gene: TRBV29-1
clone size: NA

CDR3 protein: CASSPGTSGRGAYNEQFF
V gene: TRBV18
clone size: NA

CDR3 protein: CASSPRGGVLQETQYF
V gene: TRBV18
clone size: NA

CDR3 protein: CASRSRLAKNIQYF
V gene: TRBV27
clone size: NA

CDR3 protein: CASSPPGLRNEKLFF
V gene: TRBV18
clone size: NA

CDR3 protein: CASSPETGAYREAFF
V gene: TRBV18
clone size: NA

CDR3 protein: CASSSGLGKQYF
V gene: TRBV6-2/TRBV6-3
clone size: once

CDR3 protein: CASSSAPQGRNTIYF
V gene: TRBV6-5
clone size: NA

CDR3 protein: CASSQGGWSQTSEAFF
V gene: TRBV4-3
clone size: NA

CDR3 protein: CASSIVYRSQPQHF
V gene: TRBV19
clone size: few

CDR3 protein: CASSEGGVQFF
V gene: TRBV6-1
clone size: NA

CDR3 protein: CASSGGQGGFFYEQYF
V gene: TRBV5-4
clone size: few

CDR3 protein: CASSPRSSGNTIYF
V gene: TRBV3-1/TRBV3-2
clone size: NA

CDR3 protein: CASSRGSRGSEQYF
V gene: TRBV11-3
clone size: once

CDR3 protein: CASSIVANTEAFF
V gene: TRBV19
clone size: NA

CDR3 protein: CASSLRVGGNTEAFF
V gene: TRBV5-1
clone size: NA

CDR3 protein: CASSSRDRGHNEQFF
V gene: TRBV5-4
clone size: NA

CDR3 protein: CAISEPDRSYEQYF
V gene: TRBV10-3
clone size: NA

CDR3 protein: CAWSSGSDQPQHF
V gene: TRBV30
clone size: NA

CDR3 protein: CASSILTVNYGYTF
V gene: TRBV19
clone size: NA

CDR3 protein: CASSPTGTRGAEQYF
V gene: TRBV18
clone size: NA

CDR3 protein: CASSSEGQGSYEQYF
V gene: TRBV7-8
clone size: NA

CDR3 protein: CASSHEPGTGSYEQYF
V gene: TRBV3-1/TRBV3-2
clone size: NA

CDR3 protein: CASSDRDNEQFF
V gene: TRBV2
clone size: NA

CDR3 protein: CASSAGQRLRDEQYF
V gene: TRBV7-7
clone size: NA

CDR3 protein: CASSNLGGGASTDTQYF
V gene: TRBV18
clone size: NA

CDR3 protein: CASSPGWGAVTYEQYF
V gene: TRBV9
clone size: once

CDR3 protein: CASSLDFEQFF
V gene: TRBV5-5
clone size: NA

CDR3 protein: CASSSPPGNQPQHF
V gene: TRBV6-2/TRBV6-3
clone size: NA

CDR3 protein: CASSSRDRGSEAFF
V gene: TRBV7-2
clone size: NA

CDR3 protein: CASWGWGGENNEQFF
V gene: TRBV27
clone size: NA

CDR3 protein: CASSMGQAGGTEAFF
V gene: TRBV19
clone size: NA

CDR3 protein: CASSLRSSGFQPQHF
V gene: TRBV28
clone size: few

CDR3 protein: CASSLAGVGKDEQFF
V gene: TRBV6-2/TRBV6-3
clone size: NA

CDR3 protein: CASSLTDSYGYTF
V gene: TRBV5-1
clone size: NA

CDR3 protein: CASSRLQAYEQYF
V gene: TRBV6-5
clone size: NA

CDR3 protein: CASSRQGRLNTEAFF
V gene: TRBV6-5
clone size: once

CDR3 protein: CASSLGGGSGNTIYF
V gene: TRBV11-2
clone size: NA

CDR3 protein: CASSGLNTEAFF
V gene: TRBV9
clone size: once

CDR3 protein: CATSRGGRAGETQYF
V gene: TRBV15
clone size: NA

CDR3 protein: CASSLYQDTQYF
V gene: TRBV7-2
clone size: NA

CDR3 protein: CASRTDRGAYEQYF
V gene: TRBV19
clone size: once

CDR3 protein: CASSILGGVNEKLFF
V gene: TRBV5-1
clone size: NA

CDR3 protein: CASSWGGSEQYF
V gene: TRBV7-8
clone size: many

CDR3 protein: CASSTRSPAAEAFF
V gene: TRBV18
clone size: NA

CDR3 protein: CASSTSQGYDGYTF
V gene: TRBV19
clone size: NA